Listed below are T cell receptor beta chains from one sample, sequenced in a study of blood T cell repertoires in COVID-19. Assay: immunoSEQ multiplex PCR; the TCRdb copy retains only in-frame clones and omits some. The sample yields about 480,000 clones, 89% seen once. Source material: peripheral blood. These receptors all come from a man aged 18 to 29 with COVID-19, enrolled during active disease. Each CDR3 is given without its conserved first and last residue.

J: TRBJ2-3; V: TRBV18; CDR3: ASSAGTDTQY
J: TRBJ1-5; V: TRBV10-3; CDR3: AISEPGQGAIGQPQH
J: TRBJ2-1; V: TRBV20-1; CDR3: SVTQGNEQF
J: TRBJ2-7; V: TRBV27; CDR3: ASSFHQRYEQY
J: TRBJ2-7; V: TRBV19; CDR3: ASSPELAGAYEQY
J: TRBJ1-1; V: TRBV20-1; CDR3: SASTGTEAF
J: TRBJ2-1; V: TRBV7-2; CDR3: ASSLEGTSGRFYNEQF
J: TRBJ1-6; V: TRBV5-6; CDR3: ASSSGQNSPLH
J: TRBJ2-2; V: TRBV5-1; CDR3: ASSGQGTGELF
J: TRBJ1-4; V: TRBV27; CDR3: ASSLLRDRGEKLF
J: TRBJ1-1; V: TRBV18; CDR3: ASSPRDRGSEAF
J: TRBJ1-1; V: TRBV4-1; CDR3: ASSHYRVAEAF
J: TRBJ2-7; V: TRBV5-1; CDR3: ASSFTSGESYEQY
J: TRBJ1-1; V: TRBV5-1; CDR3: ASSPRTVTNTEAF
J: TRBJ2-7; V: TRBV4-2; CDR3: ASSQPPGYEQY
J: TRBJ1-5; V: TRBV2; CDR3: ASNRELSNQPQH
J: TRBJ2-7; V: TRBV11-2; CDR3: ASSLDRRVLAVTYEQY
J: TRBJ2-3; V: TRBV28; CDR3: ASGKTGIYTQY
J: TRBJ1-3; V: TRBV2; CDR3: ASSERRPSGNTIY
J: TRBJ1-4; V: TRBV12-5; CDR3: ASGEGAEGKLF
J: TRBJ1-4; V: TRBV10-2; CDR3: ASSITEYENEKLF
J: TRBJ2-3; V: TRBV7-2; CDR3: ASSFIRLSTDTQY
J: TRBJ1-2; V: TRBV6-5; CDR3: ASSRQGRRYT
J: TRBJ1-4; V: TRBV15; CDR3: ATSRNRGNEKLF
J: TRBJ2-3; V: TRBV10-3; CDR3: AIRTGGGPTDTQY
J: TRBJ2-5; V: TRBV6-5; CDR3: ASTRGGTGQETQY
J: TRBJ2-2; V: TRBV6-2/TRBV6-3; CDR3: ASSPGTHDLLLVELF
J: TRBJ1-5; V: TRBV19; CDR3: ASSNEKGLSNQPQH
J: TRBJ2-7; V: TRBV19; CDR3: ASSPRGTRFYEQY
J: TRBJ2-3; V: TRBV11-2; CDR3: ASSFLADGDTQY